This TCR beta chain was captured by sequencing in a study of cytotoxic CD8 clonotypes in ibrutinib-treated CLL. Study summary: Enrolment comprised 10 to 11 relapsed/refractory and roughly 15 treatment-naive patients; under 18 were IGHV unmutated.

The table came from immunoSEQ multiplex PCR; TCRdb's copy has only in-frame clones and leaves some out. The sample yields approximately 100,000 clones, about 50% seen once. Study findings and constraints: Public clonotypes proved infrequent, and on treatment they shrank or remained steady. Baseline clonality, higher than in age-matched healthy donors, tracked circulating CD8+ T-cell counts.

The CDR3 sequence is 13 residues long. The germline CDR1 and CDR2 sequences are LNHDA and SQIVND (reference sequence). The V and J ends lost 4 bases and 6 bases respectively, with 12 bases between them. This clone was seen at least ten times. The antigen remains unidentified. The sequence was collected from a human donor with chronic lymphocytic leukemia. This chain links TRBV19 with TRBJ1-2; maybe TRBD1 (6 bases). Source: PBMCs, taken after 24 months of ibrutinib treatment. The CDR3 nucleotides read TGTGCCAGTAGTAGTCTAAACAGGGATGGCTACACCTTC. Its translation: CASSSLNRDGYTF.